Shown below are 3 T cell receptor beta chains from a single sample sequenced in a study of long-term antiretroviral therapy in people with HIV. They ran version v3.0 of the immunoSEQ assay at survey level. Libraries were prepared by immunoSEQ multiplex PCR; TCRdb keeps only in-frame clonotypes and omits some of them. The table has around 15,000 clones, 70% to 90% seen once; the top ten hold about 5.2%. The source was unsorted PBMCs, collected 0.5 years after starting antiretroviral therapy. Receptors originate from a woman aged 40-49 years with HIV.

The chain recombines TRBV7-9 with TRBJ2-1; the match to TRBD2 covers 7 bases. Germline loops: CDR1 SEHNR, CDR2 FQNEAQ (reference sequence). V dropped 5 bases and J dropped 1; count of bases not matched to a gene: 8. This CDR3 spans 16 amino acids. In nucleotides, the CDR3 is TGTGCCAGCAGCCAAGATAGCGGGCCTTCCTACAATGAGCAGTTCTTC. Translated, it gives CASSQDSGPSYNEQFF.

By share of the sample, this clone is large. J is TRBJ2-1 and V is TRBV4-3, with 10 bases matching TRBD2. Germline-derived CDR1 and CDR2 are LGHNA and YSLEER. There are 16 residues in the CDR3. V lost 3 bases to trimming and J lost 8 bases; unmatched junction nucleotides: 10. CDR3 coding DNA: TGCGCCAGCAGCCAGGACGGGACTAGCGTTAGCGATGAGCAGTTCTTC. This sequence encodes CASSQDGTSVSDEQFF.

The chain couples TRBV6-1 to TRBJ2-3; D is unclear. The germline V gene encodes CDR1 MNHNS and CDR2 SASEGT. The CDR3 runs to 13 residues. Trimming left V 6 bases short and J 2 bases short, with 9 bases between. The CDR3 protein is CASSTDITDTQYF. The CDR3, as DNA: TGTGCCAGCAGCACCGACATCACAGATACGCAGTATTTT.